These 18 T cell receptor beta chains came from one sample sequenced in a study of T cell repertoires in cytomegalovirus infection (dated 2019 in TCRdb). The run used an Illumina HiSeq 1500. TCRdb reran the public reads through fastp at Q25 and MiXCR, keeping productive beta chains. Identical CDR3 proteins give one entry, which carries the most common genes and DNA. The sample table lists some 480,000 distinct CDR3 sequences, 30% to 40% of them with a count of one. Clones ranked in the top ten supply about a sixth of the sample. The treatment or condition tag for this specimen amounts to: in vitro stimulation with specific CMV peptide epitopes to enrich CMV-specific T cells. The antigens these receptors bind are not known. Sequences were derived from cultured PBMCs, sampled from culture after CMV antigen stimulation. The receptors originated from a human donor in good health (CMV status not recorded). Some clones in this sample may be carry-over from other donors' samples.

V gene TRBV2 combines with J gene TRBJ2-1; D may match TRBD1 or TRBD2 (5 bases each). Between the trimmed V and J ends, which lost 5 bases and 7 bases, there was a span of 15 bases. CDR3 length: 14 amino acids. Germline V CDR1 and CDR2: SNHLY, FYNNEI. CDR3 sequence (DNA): TGTGCCAGCAGTCAGGACCCTGGGGGAAATGAGCAGTTCTTC. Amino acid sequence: CASSQDPGGNEQFF. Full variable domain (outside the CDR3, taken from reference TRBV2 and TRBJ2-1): EPEVTQTPSHQVTQMGQEVILRCVPISNHLYFYWYRQILGQKVEFLVSFYNNEISEKSEIFDDQFSVERPDGSNFTLKIRSTKLEDSAMYFCASSQDPGGNEQFFGPGTRLTVL.

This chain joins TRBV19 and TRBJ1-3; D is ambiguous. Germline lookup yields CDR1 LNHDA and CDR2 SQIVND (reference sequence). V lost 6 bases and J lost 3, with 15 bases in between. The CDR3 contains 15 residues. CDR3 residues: CASSSRQSLGNTIYF. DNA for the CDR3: TGTGCCAGTAGCTCGCGGCAGTCTCTTGGAAACACCATATATTTT. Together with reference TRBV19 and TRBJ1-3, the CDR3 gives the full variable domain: DGGITQSPKYLFRKEGQNVTLSCEQNLNHDAMYWYRQDPGQGLRLIYYSQIVNDFQKGDIAEGYSVSREKKESFPLTVTSAQKNPTAFYLCASSSRQSLGNTIYFGEGSWLTVV.

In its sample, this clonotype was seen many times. The CDR3 DNA sequence: TGTGCCAGCAGTTTTGAGCTAGCGGGGGGGAGCACAGATACGCAGTATTTT. Translation: CASSFELAGGSTDTQYF. The chain recombines TRBV12-3 or TRBV12-4 with TRBJ2-3; 12 nucleotides agree with TRBD2. The V gene end was trimmed by 3 bases and the J gene end by 0 bases; junction bases not matched to a gene: 4. CDR3 length: 17 residues.

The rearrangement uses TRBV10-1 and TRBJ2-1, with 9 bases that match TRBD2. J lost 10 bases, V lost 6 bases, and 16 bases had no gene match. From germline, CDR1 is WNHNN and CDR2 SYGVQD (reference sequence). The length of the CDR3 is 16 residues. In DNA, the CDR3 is TGCGCCAGCAGCCGAGAATGGGCTAGCGGGATCAACGAGCAGTTCTTC. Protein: CASSREWASGINEQFF.

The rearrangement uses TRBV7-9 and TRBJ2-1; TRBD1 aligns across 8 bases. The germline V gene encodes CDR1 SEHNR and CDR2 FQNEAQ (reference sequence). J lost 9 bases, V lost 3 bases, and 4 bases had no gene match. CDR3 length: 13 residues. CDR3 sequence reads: CASSFGQGGEQFF. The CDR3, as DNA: TGTGCCAGCAGCTTTGGACAGGGCGGTGAGCAGTTCTTC. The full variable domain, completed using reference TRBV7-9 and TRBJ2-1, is DTGVSQNPRHKITKRGQNVTFRCDPISEHNRLYWYRQTLGQGPEFLTYFQNEAQLEKSRLLSDRFSAERPKGSFSTLEIQRTEQGDSAMYLCASSFGQGGEQFFGPGTRLTVL.

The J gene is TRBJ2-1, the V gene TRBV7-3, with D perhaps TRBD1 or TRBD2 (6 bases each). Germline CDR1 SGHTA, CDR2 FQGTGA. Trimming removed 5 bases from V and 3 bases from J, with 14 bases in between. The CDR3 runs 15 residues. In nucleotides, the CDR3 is TGTGCCAGCAGCCTAAGGGGGGAAAACTACAATGAGCAGTTCTTC. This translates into CASSLRGENYNEQFF.

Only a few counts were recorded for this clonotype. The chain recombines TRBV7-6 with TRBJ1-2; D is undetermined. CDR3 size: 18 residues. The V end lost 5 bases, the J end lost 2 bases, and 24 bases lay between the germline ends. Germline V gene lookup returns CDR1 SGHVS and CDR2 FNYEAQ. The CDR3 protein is CASSPPVGIRAKNYGYTF. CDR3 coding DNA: TGTGCCAGCAGCCCCCCCGTGGGGATCCGGGCCAAGAACTATGGCTACACCTTC.

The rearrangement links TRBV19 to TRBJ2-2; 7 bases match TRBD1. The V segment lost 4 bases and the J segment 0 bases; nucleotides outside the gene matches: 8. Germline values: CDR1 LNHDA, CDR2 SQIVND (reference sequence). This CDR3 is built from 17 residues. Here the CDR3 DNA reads TGTGCCAGTAGTAGGACAGGCCCTTCAACGAACACCGGGGAGCTGTTTTTT. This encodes CASSRTGPSTNTGELFF.

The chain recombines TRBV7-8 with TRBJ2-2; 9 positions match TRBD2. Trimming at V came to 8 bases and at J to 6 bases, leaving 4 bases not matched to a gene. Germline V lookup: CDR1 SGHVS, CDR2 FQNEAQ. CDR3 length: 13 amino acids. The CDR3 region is CASRSGSAGELFF. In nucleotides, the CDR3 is TGTGCCAGCCGTAGCGGGAGTGCCGGGGAGCTGTTTTTT.

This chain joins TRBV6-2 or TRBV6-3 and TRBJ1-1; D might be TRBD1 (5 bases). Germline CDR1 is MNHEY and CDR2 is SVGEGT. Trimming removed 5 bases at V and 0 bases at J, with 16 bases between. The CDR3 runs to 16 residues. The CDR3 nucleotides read TGTGCCAGCAGTCACCGTCCCGGGACGTTGAACACTGAAGCTTTCTTT. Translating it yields CASSHRPGTLNTEAFF.

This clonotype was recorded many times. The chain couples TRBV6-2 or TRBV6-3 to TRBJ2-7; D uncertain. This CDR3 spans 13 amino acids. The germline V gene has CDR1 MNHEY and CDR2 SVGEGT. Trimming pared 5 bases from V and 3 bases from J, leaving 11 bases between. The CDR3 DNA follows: TGTGCCAGCAGTCGATCAGCCTTCTACGAGCAGTACGTC. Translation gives CASSRSAFYEQYV.

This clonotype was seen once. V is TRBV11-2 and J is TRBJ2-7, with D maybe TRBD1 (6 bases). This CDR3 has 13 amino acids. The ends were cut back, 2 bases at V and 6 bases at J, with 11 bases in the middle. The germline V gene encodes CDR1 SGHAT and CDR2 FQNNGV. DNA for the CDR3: TGTGCCAGCAGCTTAAACCGGGACATCGAGCAGTACGTC. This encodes CASSLNRDIEQYV.

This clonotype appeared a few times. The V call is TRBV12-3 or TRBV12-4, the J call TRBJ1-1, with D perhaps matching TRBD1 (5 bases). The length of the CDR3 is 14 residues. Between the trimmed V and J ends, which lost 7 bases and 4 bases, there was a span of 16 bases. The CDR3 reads CASKIDSSRTEAFF. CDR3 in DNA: TGTGCCAGCAAAATTGACAGTTCTCGCACTGAAGCTTTCTTT.

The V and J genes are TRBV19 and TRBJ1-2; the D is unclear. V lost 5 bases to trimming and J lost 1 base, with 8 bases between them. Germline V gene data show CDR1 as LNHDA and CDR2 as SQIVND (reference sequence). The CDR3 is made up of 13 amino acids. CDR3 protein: CASSAGLNYGYTF. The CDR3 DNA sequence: TGTGCCAGTAGTGCAGGACTTAACTATGGCTACACCTTC.

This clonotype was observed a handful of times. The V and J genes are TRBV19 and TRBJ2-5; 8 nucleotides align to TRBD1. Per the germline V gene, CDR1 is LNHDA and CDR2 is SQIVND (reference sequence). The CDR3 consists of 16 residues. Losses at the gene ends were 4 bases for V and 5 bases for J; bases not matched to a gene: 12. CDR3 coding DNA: TGTGCCAGTAGTAGCCAGGGGGCGCGTCTAGGGGAGACCCAGTACTTC. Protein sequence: CASSSQGARLGETQYF.

CDR3 DNA sequence: TGCAGCGGGGCCGGGCGGGAGGGCGGGCGAGCTTTCTTT. It yields the protein CSGAGREGGRAFF. The J gene is TRBJ1-1, the V gene TRBV29-1; D not resolved. Germline CDR1 SQVTM, CDR2 ANQGSEA. The CDR3 sequence is 13 residues long. The germline V and J ends were trimmed by 7 bases and 10 bases, with 22 bases remaining between them.

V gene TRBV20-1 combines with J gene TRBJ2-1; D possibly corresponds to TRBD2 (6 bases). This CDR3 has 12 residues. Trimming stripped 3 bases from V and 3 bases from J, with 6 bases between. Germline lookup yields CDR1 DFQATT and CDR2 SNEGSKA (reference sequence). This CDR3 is CSASGSYNEQFF. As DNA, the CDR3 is TGCAGTGCTAGCGGGAGCTACAATGAGCAGTTCTTC.

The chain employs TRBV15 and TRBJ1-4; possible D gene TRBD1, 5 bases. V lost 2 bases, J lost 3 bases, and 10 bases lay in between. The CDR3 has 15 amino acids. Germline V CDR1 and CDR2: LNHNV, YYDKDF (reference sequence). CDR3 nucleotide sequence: TGTGCCACCAGCAGAAGAGGAGGGGCTAATGAAAAACTGTTTTTT. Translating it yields CATSRRGGANEKLFF.